These T cell receptor beta chains were read from a single sample in a study of shared clonotypes between healthy human individuals. The table came from immunoSEQ multiplex PCR; TCRdb's copy has only in-frame clones and leaves some out. Of about 820,000 clones in the sample, over 90% were seen once. The specimen sequenced was naive CD8+ T cells sorted from blood. These receptors were obtained from a man aged 30 to 45 in good health. CDR3s include the opening cysteine and the closing phenylalanine or tryptophan. The D gene is left open where the match is weak. A clone size is listed for some rows: how often the clone was seen (once, few, many), or a class if it is expanded.

D gene	J gene	clone size	V gene	CDR3 protein	CDR3 DNA
NA	TRBJ1-1	NA	TRBV7-9	CASSSDDEAFF	TGTGCCAGCAGCTCCGACGACGAAGCTTTCTTT
NA	TRBJ2-1	NA	TRBV19	CASGVQGFLNEQFF	TGTGCCAGTGGGGTCCAGGGGTTCCTCAATGAGCAGTTCTTC
NA	TRBJ2-7	NA	TRBV7-2	CASSLAPHEQYF	TGTGCCAGCAGCTTAGCCCCCCACGAGCAGTACTTC
NA	TRBJ2-7	once	TRBV12-2	CASRLARGSNEQYF	TGTGCAAGTCGCTTAGCGCGCGGCAGCAACGAGCAGTACTTC
TRBD1	TRBJ1-1	once	TRBV4-1	CASSLRQGITSTEAFF	TGCGCCAGCAGCCTCAGACAGGGGATTACGAGCACTGAAGCTTTCTTT
NA	TRBJ2-3	NA	TRBV5-1	CASSLDSRDFVTQYF	TGCGCCAGCAGCTTGGATTCACGGGACTTTGTCACGCAGTATTTT
NA	TRBJ2-1	NA	TRBV5-1	CASSHEGDEQFF	TGCGCCAGCAGCCATGAAGGGGACGAGCAGTTCTTC
NA	TRBJ1-2	NA	TRBV9	CASSSGPTARGYTF	TGTGCCAGCAGTTCCGGTCCAACGGCAAGGGGCTACACCTTC
NA	TRBJ2-1	NA	TRBV7-8	CASSPSLEASYNEQFF	TGTGCCAGCAGCCCTAGTCTTGAGGCTTCCTACAATGAGCAGTTCTTC
NA	TRBJ2-7	NA	TRBV15	CATSRLPRDTESYEQYF	TGTGCCACCAGCAGACTTCCCCGGGACACGGAGTCCTACGAGCAGTACTTC
NA	TRBJ1-2	few	TRBV28	CASRGGNYGYTF	TGTGCCAGCAGAGGGGGTAACTATGGCTACACCTTC
NA	TRBJ2-3	NA	TRBV11-2	CASSLELQPSTDTQYF	TGTGCCAGCAGCTTAGAGTTACAACCTAGCACAGATACGCAGTATTTT
NA	TRBJ2-1	NA	TRBV14	CASSSRGYEGDSYNEQFF	TGTGCCAGCAGCTCCCGCGGATATGAAGGGGACTCCTACAATGAGCAGTTCTTC
TRBD1	TRBJ2-7	NA	TRBV5-1	CASSFLTGGFYEQYF	TGCGCCAGCAGCTTCCTGACAGGGGGCTTTTACGAGCAGTACTTC
NA	TRBJ2-1	NA	TRBV6-6	CASSYSGLQFF	TGTGCCAGCAGTTACTCTGGTTTACAGTTCTTC
TRBD1	TRBJ1-5	few	TRBV19	CASSITGGFGQPQHF	TGTGCCAGTAGTATCACAGGGGGATTTGGACAGCCCCAGCATTTT
TRBD1	TRBJ2-7	NA	TRBV7-6	CASSLRTTGVEQYF	TGTGCCAGCAGCTTAAGGACGACAGGGGTGGAGCAGTACTTC
TRBD2	TRBJ2-1	NA	TRBV15	CATSRDLASGARNEQFF	TGTGCCACCAGCAGAGATCTGGCTAGCGGGGCCCGCAATGAGCAGTTCTTC
TRBD2	TRBJ2-1	NA	TRBV4-3	CASSPGLAVYNEQFF	TGCGCCAGCAGCCCGGGACTAGCGGTCTACAATGAGCAGTTCTTC
NA	TRBJ1-3	NA	TRBV29-1	CSVVDQRGDTIYF	TGCAGCGTTGTGGACCAACGGGGAGACACCATATATTTT
TRBD2	TRBJ2-2	NA	TRBV5-6	CASIVGGAGELFF	TGTGCCAGCATCGTGGGAGGGGCCGGGGAGCTGTTTTTT
TRBD2	TRBJ2-7	NA	TRBV6-5	CASAPTRGRHEQYF	TGTGCCAGCGCACCCACGCGGGGGAGACACGAGCAGTACTTC
NA	TRBJ2-5	once	TRBV7-9	CASSLPRQEANQETQYF	TGTGCCAGCAGCTTACCGAGACAGGAAGCGAACCAAGAGACCCAGTACTTC
NA	TRBJ2-2	NA	TRBV5-6	CASSPRDRHTGELFF	TGTGCCAGCAGTCCCAGAGACAGACACACCGGGGAGCTGTTTTTT
NA	TRBJ2-1	once	TRBV11-2	CASSYGQTYNEQFF	TGTGCCAGCAGCTATGGACAGACCTACAATGAGCAGTTCTTC
TRBD1	TRBJ1-5	NA	TRBV7-8	CASSPRQGRVNQPQHF	TGTGCCAGCAGCCCCCGACAGGGGAGAGTCAATCAGCCCCAGCATTTT
TRBD1	TRBJ2-7	once	TRBV6-1	CASTGQGDSYEQYF	TGTGCCAGCACGGGACAGGGGGACTCCTACGAGCAGTACTTC
TRBD2	TRBJ2-7	NA	TRBV25-1	CASSALAGVIYEQYF	TGTGCCAGCAGTGCACTAGCGGGGGTGATCTACGAGCAGTACTTC
TRBD1	TRBJ2-7	once	TRBV27	CASSPRQGSYEQYF	TGTGCCAGCAGTCCGCGACAGGGTTCCTACGAGCAGTACTTC
NA	TRBJ2-7	NA	TRBV7-9	CASSSSRGGPYEQYF	TGTGCCAGCAGCTCATCCAGGGGGGGCCCGTACGAGCAGTACTTC
NA	TRBJ2-7	NA	TRBV28	CASSLFAGDYEQYF	TGTGCCAGCAGTTTATTTGCGGGTGACTACGAGCAGTACTTC
NA	TRBJ1-1	NA	TRBV20-1	CSVIRSTEAFF	TGCAGTGTTATACGATCCACTGAAGCTTTCTTT
NA	TRBJ2-3	NA	TRBV28	CASSPTPGGDTQYF	TGTGCCAGCAGTCCGACCCCGGGCGGCGATACGCAGTATTTT
TRBD1	TRBJ1-2	NA	TRBV27	CASTPGTGLNYGYTF	TGTGCCAGCACCCCAGGGACAGGGCTTAACTATGGCTACACCTTC
NA	TRBJ1-3	NA	TRBV28	CASSWTPAGFIYF	TGTGCCAGCTCCTGGACACCCGCGGGGTTCATATATTTT
TRBD1	TRBJ1-4	NA	TRBV5-6	CASSYGTGSEKLFF	TGTGCCAGCAGCTACGGGACAGGGAGTGAAAAACTGTTTTTT
NA	TRBJ1-1	few	TRBV2	CASSETGVGTEAFF	TGTGCCAGCAGTGAGACCGGGGTGGGTACTGAAGCTTTCTTT
TRBD1	TRBJ2-3	NA	TRBV29-1	CSVEGDSRYTDTQYF	TGCAGCGTTGAGGGGGACAGCCGCTACACAGATACGCAGTATTTT
TRBD2	TRBJ2-7	NA	TRBV27	CASSWTSGLYEQYF	TGTGCCAGCAGTTGGACTAGCGGGCTCTACGAGCAGTACTTC
TRBD1	TRBJ1-1	NA	TRBV7-9	CASSLGQGLNTEAFF	TGTGCCAGCAGCTTAGGACAGGGATTGAACACTGAAGCTTTCTTT
TRBD1	TRBJ1-5	NA	TRBV6-1	CASRDRVAGNQPQHF	TGTGCCAGCAGAGACAGGGTTGCGGGCAATCAGCCCCAGCATTTT
NA	TRBJ1-1	NA	TRBV21-1	CASTHPTGGNAEAFF	TGTGCCAGCACTCACCCGACAGGGGGCAACGCTGAAGCTTTCTTT
NA	TRBJ2-2	NA	TRBV25-1	CASSEFPVGTGELFF	TGTGCCAGCAGTGAATTCCCCGTGGGGACCGGGGAGCTGTTTTTT
NA	TRBJ2-1	NA	TRBV9	CASSPGAGTYNEQFF	TGTGCCAGCAGCCCTGGAGCGGGTACCTACAATGAGCAGTTCTTC
TRBD2	TRBJ2-7	NA	TRBV29-1	CSVETSGTYEQYF	TGCAGCGTAGAGACTAGCGGAACCTACGAGCAGTACTTC